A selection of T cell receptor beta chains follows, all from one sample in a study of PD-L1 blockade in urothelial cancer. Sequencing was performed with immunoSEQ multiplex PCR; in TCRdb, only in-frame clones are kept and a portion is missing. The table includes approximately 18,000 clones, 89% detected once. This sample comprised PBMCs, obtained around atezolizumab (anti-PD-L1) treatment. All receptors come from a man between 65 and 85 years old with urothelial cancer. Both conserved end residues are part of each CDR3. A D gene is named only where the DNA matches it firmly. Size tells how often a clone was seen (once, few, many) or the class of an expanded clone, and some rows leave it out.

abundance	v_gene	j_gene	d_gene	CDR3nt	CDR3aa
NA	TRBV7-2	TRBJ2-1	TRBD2	TGTGCCAGCAGCGCGTCTAGCGGGGGGGCTGATGAGCAGTTCTTC	CASSASSGGADEQFF
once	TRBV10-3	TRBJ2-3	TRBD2	TGTGCCATCCGGGGGGAAGGGTCCCCAGATACGCAGTATTTT	CAIRGEGSPDTQYF
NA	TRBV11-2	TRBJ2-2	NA	TGTGCCAGCAGCCCAATTCCGACACCCAACACCGGGGAGCTGTTTTTT	CASSPIPTPNTGELFF
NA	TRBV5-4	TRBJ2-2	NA	TGTGCCAGCAGCTTGTACGAGATCGGGGAGCTGTTTTTT	CASSLYEIGELFF
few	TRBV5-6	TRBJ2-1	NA	TGTGCCAGCAGCTTGGTACGGGATGAGCAGTTCTTC	CASSLVRDEQFF
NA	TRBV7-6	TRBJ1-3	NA	TGTGCCAGCAGCTTACGGGAGACTGGAAACACCATATATTTT	CASSLRETGNTIYF
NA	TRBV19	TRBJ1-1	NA	TGTGCCAGTAGTGTTCCGGTCGGCACTGAAGCTTTCTTT	CASSVPVGTEAFF
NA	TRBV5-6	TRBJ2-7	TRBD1	TGTGCCAGCAGCGCGGCACCAGGGGGCTTCTACGAGCAGTACTTC	CASSAAPGGFYEQYF
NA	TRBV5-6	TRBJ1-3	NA	TGTGCCAGCAGTCGGAATCGGGGTAAAACCTCTGGAAACACCATATATTTT	CASSRNRGKTSGNTIYF
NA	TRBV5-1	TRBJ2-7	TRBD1	TGCGCCAGCAGCTTGCTGCGACAGGGCGGGTACGAGCAGTACTTC	CASSLLRQGGYEQYF
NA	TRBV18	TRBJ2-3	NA	TGTGCCAGCTCACCACTCCTTTCGGATACGCAGTATTTT	CASSPLLSDTQYF
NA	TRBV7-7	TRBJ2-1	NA	TGTGCCAGCAGCTTGGATAGCAGTGAGCAGTTCTTC	CASSLDSSEQFF
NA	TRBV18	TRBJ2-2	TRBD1	TGTGCCAGCTCACCGCAGGGGGTACTCACCGGGGAGCTGTTTTTT	CASSPQGVLTGELFF
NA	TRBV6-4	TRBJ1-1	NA	TGTGCCAGCAGTCCAGACTTTGGGGCCCTGAACACTGAAGCTTTCTTT	CASSPDFGALNTEAFF
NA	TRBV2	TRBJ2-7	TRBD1	TGTGCCAGCAGTTACTCCGGGACAGCCTACGAGCAGTACTTC	CASSYSGTAYEQYF
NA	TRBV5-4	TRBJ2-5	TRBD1	TGTGCCAGCAGCACCGGGACAGAAGAGACCCAGTACTTC	CASSTGTEETQYF
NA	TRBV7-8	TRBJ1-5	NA	TGTGCCAGCAGCCCCTATTTAGCTAGCAATCAGCCCCAGCATTTT	CASSPYLASNQPQHF
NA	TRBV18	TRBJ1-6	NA	TGTGCCAGCTCACCACTCCAGGCGGGTAATTCACCCCTCCACTTT	CASSPLQAGNSPLHF
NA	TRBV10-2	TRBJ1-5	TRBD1	TGCGCCAGCAGTGAGGCCGGGACAGCGAATCAGCCCCAGCATTTT	CASSEAGTANQPQHF
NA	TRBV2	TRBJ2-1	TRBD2	TGTGCCAGCAGTACTGGACTAGCGGGGGGGCGGGAGCAGTTCTTC	CASSTGLAGGREQFF
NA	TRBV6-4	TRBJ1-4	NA	TGTGCCAGCAGCGACGACAGCGGGGGAGAAAATAATGAAAAACTGTTTTTT	CASSDDSGGENNEKLFF
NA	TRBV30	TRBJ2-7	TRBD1	TGTGCCTGGCAAAGGGACAGCCGATTTTACGAGCAGTACTTC	CAWQRDSRFYEQYF
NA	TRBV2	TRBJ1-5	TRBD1	TGTGCCAGCAGTTTTGAGGGGGCGAGGCAGCCCCAGCATTTT	CASSFEGARQPQHF
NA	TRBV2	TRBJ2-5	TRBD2	TGTGCCAGCCGGACTAGCCAAGAGACCCAGTACTTC	CASRTSQETQYF
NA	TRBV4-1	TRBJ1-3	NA	TGCGCCAGCAGTCGTCGGGGAGAACAGGGAAACACCATATATTTT	CASSRRGEQGNTIYF
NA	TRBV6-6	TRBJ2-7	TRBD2	TGTGCCAGCAGTTATGTGACTAGCTCGGGCGAGCAGTACTTC	CASSYVTSSGEQYF
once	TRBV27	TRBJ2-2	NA	TGTGCCAGCAGCTCCAGGGGTGCGAACACCGGGGAGCTGTTTTTT	CASSSRGANTGELFF
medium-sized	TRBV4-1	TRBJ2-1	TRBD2	TGCGCCAGCAGCCAAGGATTCGGGGGGGCCCCGCGAGAGCAGTTCTTC	CASSQGFGGAPREQFF
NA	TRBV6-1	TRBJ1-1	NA	TGTGCCAGCCGCCTTGGCCAAGCTTTCTTT	CASRLGQAFF
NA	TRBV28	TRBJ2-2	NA	TGTGCCAGCAGTCCACCGGTCAACACCGGGGAGCTGTTTTTT	CASSPPVNTGELFF
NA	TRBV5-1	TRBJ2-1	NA	TGCGCCAGCAGCTTGGGGACAGCAACCGATGAGCAGTTCTTC	CASSLGTATDEQFF
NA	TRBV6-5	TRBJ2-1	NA	TGTGCCAGCACCTTGGGGACACAGCAGTTCTTC	CASTLGTQQFF
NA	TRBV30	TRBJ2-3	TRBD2	TGTGCCTGGAGTGCCCGATCGCGGGGGGGCACAGATACGCAGTATTTT	CAWSARSRGGTDTQYF
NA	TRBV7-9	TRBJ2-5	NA	TGTGCCAGCAGCTTATCTGGCGGTAGGGAGACCCAGTACTTC	CASSLSGGRETQYF
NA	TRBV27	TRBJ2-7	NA	TGTGCCAGCAGAAGGACGGGAACCTACGAGCAGTACTTC	CASRRTGTYEQYF
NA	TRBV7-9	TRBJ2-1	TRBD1	TGTGCCAGCAGCCAGGCCGGGACAGGGATCAATGAGCAGTTCTTC	CASSQAGTGINEQFF
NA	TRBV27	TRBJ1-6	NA	TGTGCCAGCAGTTTGATCCAGGAGGGATCACCCCTCCACTTT	CASSLIQEGSPLHF
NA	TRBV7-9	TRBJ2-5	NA	TGTGCCAGCAGCCCTACCCCAGGACTGCGAGAGACCCAGTACTTC	CASSPTPGLRETQYF
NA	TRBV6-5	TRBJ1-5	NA	TGTGCCAGCAGTTCGGGGACGGAGGGGCATCAGCCCCAGCATTTT	CASSSGTEGHQPQHF
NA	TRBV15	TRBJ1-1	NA	TGTGCCACCAGCAGGGAACAGTACACTGAAGCTTTCTTT	CATSREQYTEAFF
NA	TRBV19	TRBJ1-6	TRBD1	TGTGCCAGTACCTATTCCGGGACAGGCAATTCACCCCTCCACTTT	CASTYSGTGNSPLHF
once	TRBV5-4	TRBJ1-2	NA	TGTGCCAGCAGCCCGGGGGAGCCGGGCGGAGGCTACACCTTC	CASSPGEPGGGYTF
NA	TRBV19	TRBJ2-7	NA	TGTGCCAGTAATTCCCCGGCCGACACAGCCTACGAGCAGTACTTC	CASNSPADTAYEQYF
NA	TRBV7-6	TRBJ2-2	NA	TGTGCCAGCAGCCATTCCGGCGGAGCTCGGACCGGGGAGCTGTTTTTT	CASSHSGGARTGELFF
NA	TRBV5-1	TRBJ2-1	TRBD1	TGCGCCAGCAGCTTGGCGACAGGGGTGTACAATGAGCAGTTCTTC	CASSLATGVYNEQFF
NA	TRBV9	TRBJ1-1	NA	TGTGCCAGCAGCATGGACAGGAACACTGAAGCTTTCTTT	CASSMDRNTEAFF
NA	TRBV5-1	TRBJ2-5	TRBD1	TGCGCCAGCGGGGCCGGGACAGACCAAGAGACCCAGTACTTC	CASGAGTDQETQYF
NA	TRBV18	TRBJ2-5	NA	TGTGCCAGCTCACCACAGACAGGCGGCGGGGAGACCCAGTACTTC	CASSPQTGGGETQYF
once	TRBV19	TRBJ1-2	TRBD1	TGTGCCAGTAGTACCGGGACAGGGGGCAGGAGGATAGTTGGCTACACCTTC	CASSTGTGGRRIVGYTF
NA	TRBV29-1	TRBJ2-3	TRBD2	TGCAGCGTAAAGACTAGCGGGGGGATCACAGATACGCAGTATTTT	CSVKTSGGITDTQYF
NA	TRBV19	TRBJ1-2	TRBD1	TGTGCCAGTAGCCCCAGACAGGGCCTTACTAACTATGGCTACACCTTC	CASSPRQGLTNYGYTF
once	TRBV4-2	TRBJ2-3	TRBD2	TGTGCCAGCAGCCTCTCCGGGACTAGTGTGACAGATACGCAGTATTTT	CASSLSGTSVTDTQYF
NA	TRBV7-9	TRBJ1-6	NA	TGTGCCAGCAGCGCAGATAATTCACCCCTCCACTTT	CASSADNSPLHF
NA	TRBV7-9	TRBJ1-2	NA	TGTGCCAGCAGCTACGACAGACTAGACTATGGCTACACCTTC	CASSYDRLDYGYTF
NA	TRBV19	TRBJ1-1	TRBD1	TGTGCCAGTAGAACGCCGACAGGGTGGAACACTGAAGCTTTCTTT	CASRTPTGWNTEAFF
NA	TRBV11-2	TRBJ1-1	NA	TGTGCCAGCAGCTTAACGTTAAAAGGGGACACTGAAGCTTTCTTT	CASSLTLKGDTEAFF
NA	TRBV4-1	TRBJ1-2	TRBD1	TGCGCCAGCAGCCAAGATCAGGGGACAGGGGGCTTAGGCTACACCTTC	CASSQDQGTGGLGYTF
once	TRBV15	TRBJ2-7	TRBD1	TGTGCCACCAGCATCGGGACAGGCTCCTACGAGCAGTACTTC	CATSIGTGSYEQYF
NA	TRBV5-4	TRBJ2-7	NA	TGTGCCAGCAGCTTGGGAAGGGGATCTGAGCAGTACTTC	CASSLGRGSEQYF
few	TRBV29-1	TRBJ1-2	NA	TGCAGCGTTGATTCAGGGCCTGGCGGCTACACCTTC	CSVDSGPGGYTF